This T cell receptor beta chain emerged from a study of shared clonotypes between healthy human individuals. Points from the study as a whole: Naive CD4 clonotypes overlapped across a few donors at roughly 5.1%.

The CDR3 sequence is 14 residues long. J was trimmed by 9 bases and V by 3 bases; bases with no gene match: 8. Germline-derived CDR1 and CDR2 are MNHEY and SMNVEV (reference sequence). The authors' processing: Filtering differed, since immunoSEQ gave only junction sequences and no quality scores. This table comes from immunoSEQ multiplex PCR, and its TCRdb copy is limited to in-frame clones, with some not included. The V and J calls and clone size were taken over from that table, and D and trimming were inferred from the DNA. The sample holds 1.4 million or so clones; approximately 98.5% are singletons and the top ten take 0.36%. Division of CD4+ cells produced a CD45RA+ naive subset and a CD45RA-negative memory subset. Comments on this clone: Its antigen is still unknown.

The sample was naive CD4+ T cells sorted from blood. Subset reported: CD45RA+ positively selected. The source is a man aged 30 to 39 in good health. The rearrangement joins TRBV27 to TRBJ2-1; 7 nucleotides align to TRBD2. The CDR3 sequence: CASSFWRERSEQFF. The CDR3 DNA reads as TGTGCCAGCAGTTTCTGGCGGGAGAGGAGTGAGCAGTTCTTC.